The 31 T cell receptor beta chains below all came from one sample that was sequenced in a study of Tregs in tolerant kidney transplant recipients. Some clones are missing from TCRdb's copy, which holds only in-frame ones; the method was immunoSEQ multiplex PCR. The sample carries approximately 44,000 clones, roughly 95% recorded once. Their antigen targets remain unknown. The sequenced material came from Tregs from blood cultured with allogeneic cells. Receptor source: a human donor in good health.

The CDR3 region is CASSETLTSPTGELFF. CDR3 coding DNA: TGCGCCAGCAGTGAGACTCTGACAAGTCCCACCGGGGAGCTGTTTTTT. The J gene is TRBJ2-2, the V gene TRBV10-1; D call uncertain. The CDR3 sequence is 16 residues long. Germline-derived CDR1 and CDR2 are WNHNN and SYGVQD (reference sequence). Trimming pared 2 bases from V and 4 bases from J, leaving 14 bases between.

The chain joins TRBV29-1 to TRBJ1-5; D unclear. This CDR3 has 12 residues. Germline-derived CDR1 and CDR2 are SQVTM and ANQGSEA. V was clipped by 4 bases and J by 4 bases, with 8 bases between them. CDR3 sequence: CSVVAGNQPQHF. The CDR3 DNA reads TGCAGCGTTGTGGCTGGGAATCAGCCCCAGCATTTT.

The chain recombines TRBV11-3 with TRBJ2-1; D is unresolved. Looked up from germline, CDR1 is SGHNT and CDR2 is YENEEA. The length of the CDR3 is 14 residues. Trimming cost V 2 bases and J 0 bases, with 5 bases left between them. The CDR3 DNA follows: TGTGCCAGCAGCTTACGACACTCCTACAATGAGCAGTTCTTC. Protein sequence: CASSLRHSYNEQFF. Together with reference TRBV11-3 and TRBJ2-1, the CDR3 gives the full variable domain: EAGVVQSPRYKIIEKKQPVAFWCNPISGHNTLYWYLQNLGQGPELLIRYENEEAVDDSQLPKDRFSAERLKGVDSTLKIQPAELGDSAVYLCASSLRHSYNEQFFGPGTRLTVL.

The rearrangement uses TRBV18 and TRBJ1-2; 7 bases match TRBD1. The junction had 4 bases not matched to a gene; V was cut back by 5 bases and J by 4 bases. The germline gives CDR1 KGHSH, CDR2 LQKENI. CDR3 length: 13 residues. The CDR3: CASSSGQVYGYTF. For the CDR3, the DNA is TGTGCCAGCTCATCAGGACAGGTCTATGGCTACACCTTC.

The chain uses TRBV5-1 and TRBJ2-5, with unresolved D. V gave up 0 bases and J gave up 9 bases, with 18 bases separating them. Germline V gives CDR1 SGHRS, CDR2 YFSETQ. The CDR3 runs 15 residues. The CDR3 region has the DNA TGCGCCAGCAGCTTGGCTTCGCGAGCAGCTAAGGCCCAGTACTTC. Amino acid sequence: CASSLASRAAKAQYF.

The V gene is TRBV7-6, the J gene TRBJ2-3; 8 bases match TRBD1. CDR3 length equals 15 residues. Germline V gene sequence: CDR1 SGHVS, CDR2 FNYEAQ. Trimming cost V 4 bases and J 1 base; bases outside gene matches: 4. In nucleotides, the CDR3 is TGTGCCAGCAGCTCCCGACAGGGGCGCACAGATACGCAGTATTTT. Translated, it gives CASSSRQGRTDTQYF.

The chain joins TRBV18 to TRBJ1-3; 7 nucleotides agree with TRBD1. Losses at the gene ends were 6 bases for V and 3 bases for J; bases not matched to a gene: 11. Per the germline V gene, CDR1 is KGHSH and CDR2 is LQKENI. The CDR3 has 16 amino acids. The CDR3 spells CASSHERGLYGNTIYF. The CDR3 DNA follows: TGTGCCAGCTCCCATGAAAGGGGGCTCTATGGAAACACCATATATTTT.

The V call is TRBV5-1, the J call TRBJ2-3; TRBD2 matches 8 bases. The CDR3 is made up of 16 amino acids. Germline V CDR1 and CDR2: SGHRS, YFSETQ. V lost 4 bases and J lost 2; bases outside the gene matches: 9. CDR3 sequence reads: CASSPRTSWNTDTQYF. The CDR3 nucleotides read TGCGCCAGCAGCCCGCGGACTAGCTGGAACACAGATACGCAGTATTTT.

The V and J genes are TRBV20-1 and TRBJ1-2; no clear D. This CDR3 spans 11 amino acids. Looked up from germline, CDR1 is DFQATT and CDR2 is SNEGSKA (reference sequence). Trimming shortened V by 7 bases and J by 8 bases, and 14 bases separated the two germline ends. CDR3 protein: CSGGRGQGYTF. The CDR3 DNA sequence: TGCAGTGGAGGACGAGGGCAGGGCTACACCTTC.

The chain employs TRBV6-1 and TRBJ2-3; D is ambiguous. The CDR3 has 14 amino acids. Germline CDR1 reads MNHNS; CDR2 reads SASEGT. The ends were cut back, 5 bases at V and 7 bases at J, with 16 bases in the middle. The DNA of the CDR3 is TGTGCCAGCAGTTCCGGGCCCCTTTTGAATACGCAGTATTTT. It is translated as CASSSGPLLNTQYF.

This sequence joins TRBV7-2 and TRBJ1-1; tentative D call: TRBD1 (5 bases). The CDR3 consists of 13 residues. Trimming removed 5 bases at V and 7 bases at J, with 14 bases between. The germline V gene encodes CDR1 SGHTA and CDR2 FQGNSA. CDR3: CASSPNRDLEAFF. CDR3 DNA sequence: TGTGCCAGCAGCCCTAACCGGGACCTTGAAGCTTTCTTT.

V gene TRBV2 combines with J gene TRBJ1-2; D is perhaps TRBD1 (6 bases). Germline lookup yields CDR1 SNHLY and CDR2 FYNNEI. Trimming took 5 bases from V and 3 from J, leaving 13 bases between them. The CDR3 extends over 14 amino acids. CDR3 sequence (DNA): TGTGCCAGCAGTTTCGGGCAGGGGTACTATGGCTACACCTTC. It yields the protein CASSFGQGYYGYTF.

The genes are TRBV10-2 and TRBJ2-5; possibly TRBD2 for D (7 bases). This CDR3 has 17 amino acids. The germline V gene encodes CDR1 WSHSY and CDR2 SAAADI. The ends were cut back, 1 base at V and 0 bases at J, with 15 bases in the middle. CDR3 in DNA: TGCGCCAGCAGTGAGTGGGGGCGCGGGAGACACCAAGAGACCCAGTACTTC. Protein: CASSEWGRGRHQETQYF.

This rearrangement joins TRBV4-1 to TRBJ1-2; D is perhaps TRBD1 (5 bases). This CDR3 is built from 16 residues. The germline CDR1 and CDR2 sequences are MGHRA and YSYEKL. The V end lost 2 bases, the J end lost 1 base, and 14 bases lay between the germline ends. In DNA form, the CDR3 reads TGCGCCAGCAGCCAAAAACCGGACAACCTTAACTATGGCTACACCTTC. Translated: CASSQKPDNLNYGYTF.

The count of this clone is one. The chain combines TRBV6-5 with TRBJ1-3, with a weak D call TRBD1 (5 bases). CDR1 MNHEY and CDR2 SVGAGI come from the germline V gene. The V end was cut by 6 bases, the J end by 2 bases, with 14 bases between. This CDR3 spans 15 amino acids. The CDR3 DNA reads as TGTGCCAGCAGCCCCGGGACGGTCCCTGGAAACACCATATATTTT. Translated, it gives CASSPGTVPGNTIYF.

The CDR3 bases are TGTGCCAGCAGCTTTGGGTTCTATGGCTACACCTTC. Translated: CASSFGFYGYTF. The rearrangement links TRBV7-9 to TRBJ1-2, with D hard to call. The CDR3 has 12 amino acids. Per germline, CDR1 SEHNR and CDR2 FQNEAQ (reference sequence). V shed 3 bases and J shed 4 bases, with 6 bases lying between them.

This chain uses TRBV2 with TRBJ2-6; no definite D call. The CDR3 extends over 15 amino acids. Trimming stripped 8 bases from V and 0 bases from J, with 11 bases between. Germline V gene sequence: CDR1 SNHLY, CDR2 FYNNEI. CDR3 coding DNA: TGTGCCAGCGATTGGCCCGGCTCTGGGGCCAACGTCCTGACTTTC. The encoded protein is CASDWPGSGANVLTF.

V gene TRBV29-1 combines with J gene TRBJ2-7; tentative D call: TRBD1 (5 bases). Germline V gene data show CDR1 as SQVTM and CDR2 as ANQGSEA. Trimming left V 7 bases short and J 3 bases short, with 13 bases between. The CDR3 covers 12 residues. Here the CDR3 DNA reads TGCAGCGCGGGCGACAGCCTCTACGAGCAGTACTTC. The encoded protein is CSAGDSLYEQYF.

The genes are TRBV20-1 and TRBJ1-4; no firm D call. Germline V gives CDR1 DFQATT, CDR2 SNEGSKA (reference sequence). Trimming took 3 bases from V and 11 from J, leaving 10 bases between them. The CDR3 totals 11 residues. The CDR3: CSARLTPKLFF. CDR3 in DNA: TGCAGTGCTAGGTTAACGCCGAAACTGTTTTTT.

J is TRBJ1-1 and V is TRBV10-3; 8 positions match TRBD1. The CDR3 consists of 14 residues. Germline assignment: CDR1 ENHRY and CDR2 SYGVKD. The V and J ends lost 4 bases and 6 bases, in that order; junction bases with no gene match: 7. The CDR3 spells CAISGAGGDAEAFF. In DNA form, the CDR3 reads TGTGCCATCAGTGGAGCAGGGGGCGACGCTGAAGCTTTCTTT.

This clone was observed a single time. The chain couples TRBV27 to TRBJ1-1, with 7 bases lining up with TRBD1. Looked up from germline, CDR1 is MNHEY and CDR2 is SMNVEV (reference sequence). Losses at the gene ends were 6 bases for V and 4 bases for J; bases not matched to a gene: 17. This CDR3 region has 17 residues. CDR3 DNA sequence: TGTGCCAGCAGACCATCAGCCCGTACAGGGGCCGGCACTGAAGCTTTCTTT. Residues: CASRPSARTGAGTEAFF.

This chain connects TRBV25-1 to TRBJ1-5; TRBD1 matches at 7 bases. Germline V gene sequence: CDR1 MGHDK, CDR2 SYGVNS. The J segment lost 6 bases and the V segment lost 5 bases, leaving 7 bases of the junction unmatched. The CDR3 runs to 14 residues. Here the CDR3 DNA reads TGTGCCAGCAGTACTGAGGGGGCGGTTCAGCCCCAGCATTTT. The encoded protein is CASSTEGAVQPQHF.

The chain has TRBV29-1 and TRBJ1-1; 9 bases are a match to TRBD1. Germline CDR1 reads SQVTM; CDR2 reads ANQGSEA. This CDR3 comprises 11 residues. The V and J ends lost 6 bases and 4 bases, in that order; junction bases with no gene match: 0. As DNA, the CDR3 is TGCAGCGTACAGGGGGCCACTGAAGCTTTCTTT. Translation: CSVQGATEAFF.

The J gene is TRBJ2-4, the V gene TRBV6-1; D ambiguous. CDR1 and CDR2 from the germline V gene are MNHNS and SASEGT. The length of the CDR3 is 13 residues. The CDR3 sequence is CATGYLAKNIQYF. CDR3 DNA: TGTGCGACCGGGTATCTAGCCAAAAACATTCAGTACTTC.

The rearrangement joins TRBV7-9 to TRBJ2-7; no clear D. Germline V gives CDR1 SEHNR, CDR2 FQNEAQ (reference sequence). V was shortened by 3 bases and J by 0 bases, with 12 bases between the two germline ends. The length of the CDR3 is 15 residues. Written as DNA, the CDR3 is TGTGCCAGCAGCTTCGGGCAGCTGATCTCCTACGAGCAGTACTTC. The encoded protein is CASSFGQLISYEQYF. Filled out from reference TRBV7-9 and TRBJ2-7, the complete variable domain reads DTGVSQNPRHKITKRGQNVTFRCDPISEHNRLYWYRQTLGQGPEFLTYFQNEAQLEKSRLLSDRFSAERPKGSFSTLEIQRTEQGDSAMYLCASSFGQLISYEQYFGPGTRLTVT.

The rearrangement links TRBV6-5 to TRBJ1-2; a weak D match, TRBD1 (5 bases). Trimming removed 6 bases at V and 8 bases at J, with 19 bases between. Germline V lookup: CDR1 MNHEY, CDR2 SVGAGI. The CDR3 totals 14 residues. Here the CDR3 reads CASSPGGAPRGYTF. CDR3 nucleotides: TGTGCCAGCAGCCCGGGAGGGGCTCCGCGGGGCTACACCTTC.

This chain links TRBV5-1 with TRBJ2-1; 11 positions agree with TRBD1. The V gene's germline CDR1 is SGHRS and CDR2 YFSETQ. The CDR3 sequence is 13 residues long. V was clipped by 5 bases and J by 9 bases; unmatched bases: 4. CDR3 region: CASSQGQGGEQFF. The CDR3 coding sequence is TGCGCCAGCAGTCAGGGACAGGGGGGTGAGCAGTTCTTC.

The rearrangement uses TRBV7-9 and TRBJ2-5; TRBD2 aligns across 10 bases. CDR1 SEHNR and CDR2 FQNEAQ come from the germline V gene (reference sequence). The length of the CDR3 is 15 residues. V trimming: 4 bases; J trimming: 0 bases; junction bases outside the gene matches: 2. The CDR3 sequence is CASSSLAGDQETQYF. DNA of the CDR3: TGTGCCAGCAGCTCTCTAGCGGGGGACCAAGAGACCCAGTACTTC.

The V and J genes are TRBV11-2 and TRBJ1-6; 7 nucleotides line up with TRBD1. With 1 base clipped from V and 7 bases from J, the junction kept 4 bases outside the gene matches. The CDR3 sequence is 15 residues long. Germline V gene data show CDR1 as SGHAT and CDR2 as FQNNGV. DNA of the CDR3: TGTGCCAGCAGCTTAGCGCCAGGGGGGAATTCACCCCTCCACTTT. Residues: CASSLAPGGNSPLHF.

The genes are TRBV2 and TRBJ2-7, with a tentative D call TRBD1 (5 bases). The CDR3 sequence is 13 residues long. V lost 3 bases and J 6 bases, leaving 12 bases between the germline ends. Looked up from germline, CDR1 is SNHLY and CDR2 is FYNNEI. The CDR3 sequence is CASSDFGRAEQYF. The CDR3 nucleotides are TGTGCCAGCAGTGATTTCGGCAGGGCCGAGCAGTACTTC.

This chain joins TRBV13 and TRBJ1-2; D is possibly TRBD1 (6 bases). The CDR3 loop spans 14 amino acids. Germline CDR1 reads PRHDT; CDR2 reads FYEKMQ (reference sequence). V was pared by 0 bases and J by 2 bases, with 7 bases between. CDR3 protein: CASSLGTGNYGYTF. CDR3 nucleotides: TGTGCCAGCAGCTTAGGAACAGGGAACTATGGCTACACCTTC.